The next 18 T cell receptor beta chains were all read from a single sample in a study of beta chain features in type 1 diabetes. Findings and limits, study-wide: Moderate but significant shortening of TCRB CDR3s was recorded in all four CD4+ subsets from Type 1 diabetes patients.

These receptors' antigens are unknown. Isolated RNA was reverse transcribed in full, so expressed TCRB transcripts were sequenced. The table came from immunoSEQ multiplex PCR; TCRdb's copy has only in-frame clones and leaves some out. The sample consists of a few hundred thousand clones, around 25% of them appearing once. Input material: naive CD4+ T cells from blood. The source of these receptors is a woman aged 30 to 39 with type 1 diabetes.

V gene TRBV7-9 combines with J gene TRBJ2-5; TRBD2 matches 11 bases. The CDR3 length is 16 residues. V lost 5 bases, J lost 2 bases, and 7 bases stayed unmatched. Germline CDR1 is SEHNR and CDR2 is FQNEAQ (reference sequence). The CDR3: CASSQRTSGYQETQYF. As DNA, the CDR3 is TGTGCCAGCAGCCAGAGGACTAGCGGGTATCAAGAGACCCAGTACTTC.

This chain joins TRBV7-9 and TRBJ1-2; D remains ambiguous. This CDR3 is built from 16 residues. Germline V lookup: CDR1 SEHNR, CDR2 FQNEAQ (reference sequence). V lost 2 bases and J 0 bases, leaving 13 bases between the germline ends. The CDR3 spells CASSLSKISSNYGYTF. CDR3 DNA sequence: TGTGCCAGCAGCTTATCAAAGATTAGTTCTAACTATGGCTACACCTTC.

The table lists this clone with a few counts. The chain is built from TRBV4-1 and TRBJ2-1; 9 nucleotides agree with TRBD1. Germline-derived CDR1 and CDR2 are MGHRA and YSYEKL. The ends lost 4 bases at V and 6 bases at J; junction bases unmatched: 10. The CDR3 has 16 residues. The CDR3 coding sequence is TGCGCCAGCAGCCGAGAACCGGGGACAGGGATCAATGAGCAGTTCTTC. Its translation is CASSREPGTGINEQFF.

This clone was seen more than once but under ten times. The gene calls are TRBV10-3 and TRBJ2-5; 11 bases are shared with TRBD2. CDR1 is ENHRY and CDR2 is SYGVKD in the germline V gene. The CDR3 is 14 amino acids. V lost 3 bases, J lost 4 bases, and 1 base stayed unmatched. The CDR3 spells CAISDLAGGETQYF. The CDR3 DNA reads as TGTGCCATCAGTGATCTAGCGGGAGGAGAGACCCAGTACTTC.

A few counts support this clone. The chain uses TRBV5-1 and TRBJ2-1, with 7 bases lining up with TRBD2. V lost 7 bases and J lost 6; bases outside the gene matches: 7. Germline V gene data show CDR1 as SGHRS and CDR2 as YFSETQ. The CDR3 is made up of 13 amino acids. CDR3: CASLREGVNEQFF. CDR3 bases: TGCGCCAGCCTCAGGGAGGGAGTCAATGAGCAGTTCTTC. Full variable domain (rest looked up from reference TRBV5-1 and TRBJ2-1): KAGVTQTPRYLIKTRGQQVTLSCSPISGHRSVSWYQQTPGQGLQFLFEYFSETQRNKGNFPGRFSGRQFSNSRSEMNVSTLELGDSALYLCASLREGVNEQFFGPGTRLTVL.

The chain combines TRBV7-9 with TRBJ2-5; 8 bases map to TRBD1. The DNA end is more similar to TRBJ2-7, so the J call may be wrong. CDR1 and CDR2 (germline): SEHNR, FQNEAQ (reference sequence). The CDR3 sequence is 13 residues long. The CDR3 protein is CASSQTGVDEQYF. In DNA, the CDR3 is TGTGCCAGCAGCCAGACAGGGGTCGACGAGCAGTACTTC.

The chain couples TRBV10-3 to TRBJ2-1; a weak D match, TRBD2 (5 bases). V was cut by 2 bases and J by 9 bases, with 20 bases left in between. In germline, CDR1 is ENHRY, CDR2 SYGVKD. This CDR3 spans 16 amino acids. As DNA, the CDR3 is TGTGCCATCAGTGAGCCGAGCTACGGGCAGGCGGGTGAGCAGTTCTTC. It translates to CAISEPSYGQAGEQFF.

V is TRBV6-5 and J is TRBJ2-4; 7 nucleotides match TRBD1. Germline lookup yields CDR1 MNHEY and CDR2 SVGAGI. Unmatched junction bases numbered 5, after V lost 6 bases and J lost 6 bases. The CDR3 is made up of 13 amino acids. The CDR3 loop reads CASSQGQINIQYF. CDR3 bases: TGTGCCAGCAGCCAGGGACAGATAAACATTCAGTACTTC.

V gene TRBV9 combines with J gene TRBJ1-2, with D perhaps TRBD1 (6 bases). Germline CDR1 is SGDLS and CDR2 is YYNGEE. The CDR3 totals 17 residues. Trimming took off 4 bases at V and 4 bases at J, with 23 bases between the two ends. Written as DNA, the CDR3 is TGTGCCAGCAGCCCGATGTTGGGACAAGGGAAAGGCTATGGCTACACCTTC. Amino acids: CASSPMLGQGKGYGYTF.

This chain joins TRBV21-1 and TRBJ2-6; the table gives TRBD2 as D, unverified against the DNA. TRBV21-1 has pseudogene status. CDR3 length: 16 amino acids. CDR3 protein: CASPGDCASGANVLTF. The CDR3, as DNA: TGTGCCAGCCCTGGGGACTGCGCCTCTGGGGCCAACGTCCTGACTTTC.

This clone was recorded a few times. V usage is TRBV29-1 and J usage is TRBJ2-7; maybe TRBD1 (5 bases). The CDR3 is made up of 13 amino acids. Germline assignment: CDR1 SQVTM and CDR2 ANQGSEA. The ends were cut back, 7 bases at V and 4 bases at J, with 17 bases in the middle. The CDR3 bases are TGCAGCGCCTTGGGGCGTAAAGGGTACGAGCAGTACTTC. Its translation is CSALGRKGYEQYF.

CDR3 sequence: CSVGDRRAISYEQYF. In DNA, the CDR3 is TGCAGCGTTGGGGACAGACGGGCGATATCCTACGAGCAGTACTTC. The chain combines TRBV29-1 with TRBJ2-5, with 7 bases fitting TRBD1. TRBJ2-7 matches the DNA end more closely, so the J call is doubtful. This CDR3 contains 15 residues. The V gene's germline CDR1 is SQVTM and CDR2 ANQGSEA.

The chain employs TRBV5-1 and TRBJ2-3; D ambiguous. Germline assignment: CDR1 SGHRS and CDR2 YFSETQ. V lost 3 bases and J 2 bases, leaving 4 bases between the germline ends. The CDR3 covers 12 residues. The CDR3 sequence is CASSSNTDTQYF. CDR3 DNA: TGCGCCAGCAGCTCAAACACAGATACGCAGTATTTT.

This clone appeared a few times. V usage is TRBV28 and J usage is TRBJ2-1; D may be TRBD1 (6 bases). Looked up from germline, CDR1 is MDHEN and CDR2 is SYDVKM. V gave up 6 bases and J gave up 3 bases, with 9 bases separating them. CDR3 length: 13 residues. For the CDR3, the DNA is TGTGCCAGCAGCTCCAGGGGCTACAATGAGCAGTTCTTC. It translates to CASSSRGYNEQFF.

This clone was recorded a few times. The chain joins TRBV7-9 to TRBJ2-1, with 7 bases lining up with TRBD2. Germline CDR1 is SEHNR and CDR2 is FQNEAQ (reference sequence). The J segment lost 0 bases and the V segment lost 5 bases, leaving 13 bases of the junction unmatched. The CDR3 runs 18 residues. CDR3 nucleotide sequence: TGTGCCAGCAGCCCAGTGGCTAGCGGACTGAGCTCCTACAATGAGCAGTTCTTC. Translation gives CASSPVASGLSSYNEQFF.

The rearrangement links TRBV27 to TRBJ2-1; a weak D match, TRBD2 (6 bases). This CDR3 contains 13 residues. CDR1 and CDR2 (germline): MNHEY, SMNVEV (reference sequence). V was pared by 3 bases and J by 7 bases, with 10 bases between. Here the CDR3 reads CASSFREKNEQFF. CDR3 DNA: TGTGCCAGCAGTTTCCGGGAGAAGAATGAGCAGTTCTTC.

This clone was seen only a few times. The chain couples TRBV27 to TRBJ2-1; 7 bases are shared with TRBD2. In germline, CDR1 is MNHEY, CDR2 SMNVEV (reference sequence). The CDR3 totals 17 residues. The junction had 14 bases not matched to a gene; V was cut back by 2 bases and J by 7 bases. The CDR3 loop is CASSLRFGGSGLNEQFF. DNA of the CDR3: TGTGCCAGCAGTTTACGTTTCGGCGGGAGTGGATTGAATGAGCAGTTCTTC.

The chain recombines TRBV18 with TRBJ2-1; D gene uncertain. Looked up from germline, CDR1 is KGHSH and CDR2 is LQKENI. The V and J ends lost 3 bases and 5 bases respectively, with 8 bases between them. The length of the CDR3 is 13 residues. CDR3 region: CASSPVGDNEQFF. The CDR3 bases are TGTGCCAGCTCACCGGTTGGAGACAATGAGCAGTTCTTC.